The sequence of this T cell receptor beta chain was determined in a study of metastatic and nonmetastatic thyroid tumors. About this clone: As yet, its antigen is unknown.

General observations from the study: In both blood and tumor samples, TCR beta diversity was reported significantly higher for malignant than benign nodules.

TCRdb recomputed clones from the PCR reads via MiXCR. Among approximately 20,000 clones listed, about 30% were seen once. Thyroid surgery had not been preceded by any treatment in any patient. The V and J ends lost 3 bases and 1 base respectively, with 16 bases between them. This CDR3 is 16 amino acids long. Germline assignment: CDR1 GTSNPN and CDR2 SVGIG (reference sequence). This sequence was found in a female donor with papillary thyroid cancer or a benign thyroid nodule (not recorded which). Some clones in this sample may be carry-over from other donors' samples. J is TRBJ1-3 and V is TRBV30, with D uncertain. What was sequenced was adjacent normal tissue. CDR3 DNA sequence: TGTGCCTGGAGGGTCTTAGAGGGAGGATCTGGAAACACCATATATTTT. Translation: CAWRVLEGGSGNTIYF.